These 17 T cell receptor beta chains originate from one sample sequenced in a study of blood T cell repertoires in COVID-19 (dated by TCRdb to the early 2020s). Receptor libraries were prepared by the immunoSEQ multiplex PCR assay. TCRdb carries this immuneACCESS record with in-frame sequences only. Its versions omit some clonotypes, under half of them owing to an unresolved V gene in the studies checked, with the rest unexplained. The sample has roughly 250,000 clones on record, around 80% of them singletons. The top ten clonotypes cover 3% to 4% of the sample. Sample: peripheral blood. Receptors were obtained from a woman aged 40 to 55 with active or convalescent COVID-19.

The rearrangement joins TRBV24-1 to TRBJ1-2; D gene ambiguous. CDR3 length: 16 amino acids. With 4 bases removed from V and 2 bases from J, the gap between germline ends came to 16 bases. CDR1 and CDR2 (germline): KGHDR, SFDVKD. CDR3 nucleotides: TGTGCCACCAGTGACCCGAGTAATTCTAAGAACTATGGCTACACCTTC. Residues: CATSDPSNSKNYGYTF.

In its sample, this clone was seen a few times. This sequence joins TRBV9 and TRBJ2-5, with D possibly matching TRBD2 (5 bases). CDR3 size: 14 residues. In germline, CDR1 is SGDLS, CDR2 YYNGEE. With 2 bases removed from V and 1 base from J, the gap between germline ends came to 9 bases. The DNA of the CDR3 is TGTGCCAGCAGCGTCCGAGGGTTCCAAGAGACCCAGTACTTC. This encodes CASSVRGFQETQYF.

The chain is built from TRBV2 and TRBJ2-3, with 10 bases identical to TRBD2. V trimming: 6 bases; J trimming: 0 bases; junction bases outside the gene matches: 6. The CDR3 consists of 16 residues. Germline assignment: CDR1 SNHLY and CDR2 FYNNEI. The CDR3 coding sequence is TGTGCCAGCAGGACAGGACTAGCGGAAAGCACAGATACGCAGTATTTT. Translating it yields CASRTGLAESTDTQYF.

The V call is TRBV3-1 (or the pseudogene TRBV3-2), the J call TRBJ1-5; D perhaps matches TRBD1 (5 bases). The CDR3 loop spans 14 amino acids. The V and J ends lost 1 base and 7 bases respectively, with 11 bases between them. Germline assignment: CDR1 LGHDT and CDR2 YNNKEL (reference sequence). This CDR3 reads CASSQGRVGQPQHF. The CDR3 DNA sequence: TGTGCCAGCAGCCAAGGCAGGGTCGGGCAGCCCCAGCATTTT.

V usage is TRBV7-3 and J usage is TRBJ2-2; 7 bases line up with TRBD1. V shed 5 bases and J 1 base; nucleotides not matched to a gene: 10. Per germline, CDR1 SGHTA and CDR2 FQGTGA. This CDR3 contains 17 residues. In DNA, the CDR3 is TGTGCCAGCAGCCGAGCTCCCGGGACAGAGAACACCGGGGAGCTGTTTTTT. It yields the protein CASSRAPGTENTGELFF.

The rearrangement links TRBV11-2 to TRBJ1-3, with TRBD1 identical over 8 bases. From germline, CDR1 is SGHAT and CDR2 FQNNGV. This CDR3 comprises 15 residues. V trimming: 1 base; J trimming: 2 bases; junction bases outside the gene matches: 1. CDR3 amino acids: CASSLGTGTGNTIYF. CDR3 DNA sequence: TGTGCCAGCAGCTTAGGGACAGGGACTGGAAACACCATATATTTT.

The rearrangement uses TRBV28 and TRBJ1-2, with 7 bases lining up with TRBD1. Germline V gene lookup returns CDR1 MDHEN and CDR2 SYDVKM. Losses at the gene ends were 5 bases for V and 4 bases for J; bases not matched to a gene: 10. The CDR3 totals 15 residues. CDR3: CASSPLLRDSYGYTF. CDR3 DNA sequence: TGTGCCAGCAGTCCCCTCCTCCGGGACAGCTATGGCTACACCTTC.

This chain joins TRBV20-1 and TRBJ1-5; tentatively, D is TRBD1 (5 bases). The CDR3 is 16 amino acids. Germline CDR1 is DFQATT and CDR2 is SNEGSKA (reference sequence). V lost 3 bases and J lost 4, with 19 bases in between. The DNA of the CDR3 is TGCAGTGCTAGTCAGGGATCCCCACCCCCGAATCAGCCCCAGCATTTT. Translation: CSASQGSPPPNQPQHF.

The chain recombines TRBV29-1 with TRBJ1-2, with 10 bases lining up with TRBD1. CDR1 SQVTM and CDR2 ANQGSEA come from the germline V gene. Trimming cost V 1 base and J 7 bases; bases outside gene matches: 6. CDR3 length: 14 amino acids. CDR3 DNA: TGCAGCGTTGAAGTAGGGGGACAGGGGTCTGGCTACACCTTC. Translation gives CSVEVGGQGSGYTF.

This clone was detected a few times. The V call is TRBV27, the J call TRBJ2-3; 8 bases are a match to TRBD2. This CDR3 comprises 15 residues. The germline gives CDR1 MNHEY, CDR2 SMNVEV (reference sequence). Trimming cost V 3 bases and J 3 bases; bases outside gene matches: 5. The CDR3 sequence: CASSFGGVRTDTQYF. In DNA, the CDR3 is TGTGCCAGCAGTTTCGGGGGGGTCCGGACAGATACGCAGTATTTT.

CDR3 in amino acids: CASKDRGKANYGYTF. The CDR3 region has the DNA TGTGCCAGTAAGGACAGGGGGAAGGCTAACTATGGCTACACCTTC. The chain has TRBV19 and TRBJ1-2; 10 nucleotides match TRBD1. The CDR3 has 15 amino acids. The germline V gene has CDR1 LNHDA and CDR2 SQIVND (reference sequence). J lost 0 bases, V lost 7 bases, and 5 bases had no gene match.

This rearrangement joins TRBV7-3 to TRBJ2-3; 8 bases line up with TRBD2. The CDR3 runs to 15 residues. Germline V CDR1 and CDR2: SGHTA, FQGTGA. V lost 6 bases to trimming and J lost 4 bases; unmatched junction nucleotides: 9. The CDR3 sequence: CASSFNGGASDTQYF. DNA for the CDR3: TGTGCCAGCAGTTTTAACGGGGGGGCTTCAGATACGCAGTATTTT.

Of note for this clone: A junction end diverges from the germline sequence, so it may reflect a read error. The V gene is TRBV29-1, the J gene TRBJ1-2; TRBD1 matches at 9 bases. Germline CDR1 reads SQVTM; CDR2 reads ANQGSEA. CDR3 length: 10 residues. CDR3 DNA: TGCAGCGTTGAGACGGAGGACAGGGGCTTC. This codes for CSVETEDRGF. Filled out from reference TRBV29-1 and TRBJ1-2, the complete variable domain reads SAVISQKPSRDICQRGTSLTIQCQVDSQVTMMFWYRQQPGQSLTLIATANQGSEATYESGFVIDKFPISRPNLTFSTLTVSNMSPEDSSIYLCSVETEDRGFGSGTRLTVV.

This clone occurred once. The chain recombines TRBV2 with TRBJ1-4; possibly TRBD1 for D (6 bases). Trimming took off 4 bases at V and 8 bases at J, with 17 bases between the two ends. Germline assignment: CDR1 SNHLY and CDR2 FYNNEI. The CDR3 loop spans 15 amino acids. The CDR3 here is CASSGGPAAWEKLFF. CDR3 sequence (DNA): TGTGCCAGCAGTGGGGGGCCCGCCGCGTGGGAAAAACTGTTTTTT.

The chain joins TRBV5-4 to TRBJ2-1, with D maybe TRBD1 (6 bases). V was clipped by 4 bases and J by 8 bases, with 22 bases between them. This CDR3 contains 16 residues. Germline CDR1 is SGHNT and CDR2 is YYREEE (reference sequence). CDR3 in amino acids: CASSRGTKGGRHEQFF. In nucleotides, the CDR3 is TGTGCCAGCAGCAGAGGGACCAAAGGGGGTAGACATGAGCAGTTCTTC.

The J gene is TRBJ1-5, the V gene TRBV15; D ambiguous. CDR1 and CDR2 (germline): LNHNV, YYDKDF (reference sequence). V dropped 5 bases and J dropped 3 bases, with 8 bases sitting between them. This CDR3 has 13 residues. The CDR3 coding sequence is TGTGCCACCAGCGAACAGTTCAATCAGCCCCAGCATTTT. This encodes CATSEQFNQPQHF.

CDR3 DNA: TGTGCCAGCAGCATGGCCGGGACTCCCACCGGGGAGCTGTTTTTT. Translation gives CASSMAGTPTGELFF. The V call is TRBV5-4, the J call TRBJ2-2, with D perhaps TRBD2 (6 bases). Germline-derived CDR1 and CDR2 are SGHNT and YYREEE (reference sequence). The CDR3 covers 15 residues. V lost 4 bases, J lost 4 bases, and 14 bases lay in between.